These T cell receptor beta chains were read from a single sample in a study of T cells in localized non-small cell lung cancer. Only in-frame clones appear in the TCRdb table, and some are missing; sequencing was by immunoSEQ multiplex PCR. The sample has around 25,000 clones, approximately 86% seen once. Material: peripheral blood, obtained before any cancer treatment. Receptors originate from a male donor older than 55 with stage II squamous cell lung carcinoma. CDR3s include the opening cysteine and the closing phenylalanine or tryptophan. Fields, in order: D gene, clone size, J gene, V gene, CDR3 protein, CDR3 DNA. A D gene is named only where the DNA matches it firmly. Size is omitted from some rows. Given values are once, few, many or a class for expanded clones.

>TRBD2|.|TRBJ2-7|TRBV30
CAWSVRLAATYEQYF
TGTGCCTGGAGTGTACGACTAGCGGCAACCTACGAGCAGTACTTC
>.|.|TRBJ1-2|TRBV11-3
CASSLSGGYGYTF
TGTGCCAGCAGCTTATCCGGCGGCTATGGCTACACCTTC
>TRBD1|few|TRBJ1-1|TRBV5-1
CASSLNRDSNTEAFF
TGCGCCAGCAGCCTGAACCGGGACAGCAACACTGAAGCTTTCTTT
>.|.|TRBJ2-7|TRBV6-1
CASSRGPYEQYF
TGTGCCAGCAGTAGAGGGCCCTACGAGCAGTACTTC
>.|.|TRBJ2-7|TRBV2
CASSDPQPLTSYEQYF
TGTGCCAGCAGTGACCCACAGCCCCTTACGTCCTACGAGCAGTACTTC
>.|.|TRBJ2-2|TRBV5-4
CASSLAGGGPGGELFF
TGTGCCAGCAGCTTGGCCGGCGGGGGCCCCGGCGGGGAGCTGTTTTTT
>TRBD2|.|TRBJ2-1|TRBV6-4
CASSEGSGYNEQFF
TGTGCCAGCAGTGAGGGTAGCGGGTACAATGAGCAGTTCTTC
>.|.|TRBJ2-1|TRBV7-2
CASSLGPPNEQFF
TGTGCCAGCAGCTTAGGCCCCCCCAATGAGCAGTTCTTC
>.|.|TRBJ1-5|TRBV30
CACSGEYSNQPQHF
TGTGCCTGCTCGGGGGAGTATAGCAATCAGCCCCAGCATTTT
>TRBD1|.|TRBJ2-1|TRBV15
CATSRHSGQAYNEQFF
TGTGCCACCAGCAGGCATTCGGGACAGGCTTACAATGAGCAGTTCTTC
>.|.|TRBJ1-1|TRBV15
CATSGGAGGYVRAFF
TGTGCCACCAGCGGTGGGGCAGGTGGGTATGTTCGAGCTTTCTTT
>.|.|TRBJ1-5|TRBV19
CASQGLNQPQHF
TGTGCCAGCCAGGGTCTCAATCAGCCCCAGCATTTT
>.|few|TRBJ1-1|TRBV4-3
CASTSGNTEAFF
TGCGCCAGCACCTCTGGGAACACTGAAGCTTTCTTT
>.|.|TRBJ1-2|TRBV5-8
CASSLVGQSSGYTF
TGTGCCAGCAGCTTGGTGGGGCAGTCAAGCGGCTACACCTTC
>.|.|TRBJ2-7|TRBV4-2
CASSQVGQAAAKQYF
TGTGCCAGCAGCCAAGTGGGTCAGGCGGCTGCTAAGCAGTACTTC
>.|.|TRBJ1-3|TRBV9
CASSPSGGFGNTIYF
TGTGCCAGCAGCCCTAGCGGGGGCTTTGGAAACACCATATATTTT
>.|.|TRBJ1-1|TRBV7-2
CASALGISNTEAFF
TGTGCCAGCGCCCTAGGCATTTCGAACACTGAAGCTTTCTTT
>.|.|TRBJ2-1|TRBV10-3
CAISFGGRGLKRTEQFF
TGTGCCATCAGCTTCGGAGGCAGGGGTCTGAAACGAACTGAGCAGTTCTTC
>.|.|TRBJ2-3|TRBV29-1
CSVEEHSTDTQYF
TGCAGCGTTGAAGAACACAGCACAGATACGCAGTATTTT
>.|.|TRBJ1-4|TRBV7-6
CASSRRANEKLFF
TGTGCCAGCAGCCGACGGGCTAATGAAAAACTGTTTTTT
>.|once|TRBJ2-5|TRBV5-1
CASSRLQGDQETQYF
TGCGCCAGCAGCCGATTACAGGGTGATCAAGAGACCCAGTACTTC
>TRBD2|.|TRBJ2-7|TRBV5-4
CASSSSTSGNYEQYF
TGTGCCAGCAGCTCCTCGACTAGCGGAAATTACGAGCAGTACTTC
>.|.|TRBJ2-1|TRBV7-9
CASSKGGPLSYNEQFF
TGTGCCAGCAGCAAAGGGGGTCCCCTCTCCTACAATGAGCAGTTCTTC
>TRBD1|.|TRBJ1-2|TRBV7-9
CASSPRDRGLYGYTF
TGTGCCAGCAGCCCCCGGGACAGGGGTCTCTATGGCTACACCTTC
>TRBD2|.|TRBJ2-3|TRBV4-3
CASSRLAGGATDTQYF
TGCGCCAGCAGCCGATTAGCGGGGGGGGCGACAGATACGCAGTATTTT
>.|.|TRBJ2-7|TRBV5-6
CASSSLLVYEQYF
TGTGCCAGCAGCTCGCTCTTAGTCTACGAGCAGTACTTC
>.|.|TRBJ1-2|TRBV30
CAWSEQIYGYTF
TGTGCCTGGAGTGAACAGATCTATGGCTACACCTTC
>.|.|TRBJ1-2|TRBV11-2
CASSLGRRGF
TGTGCCAGCAGCTTGGGCAGGAGGGGCTTC
>TRBD2|.|TRBJ2-1|TRBV7-3
CASSFSSGSNNEQFF
TGTGCCAGCAGCTTTTCTAGCGGGTCAAACAATGAGCAGTTCTTC
>.|.|TRBJ1-6|TRBV6-1
CASNGDFTGSPLHF
TGTGCCAGCAATGGCGACTTCACGGGTTCACCCCTCCACTTT
>.|.|TRBJ1-1|TRBV20-1
CSARGGPEAFF
TGCAGTGCTCGGGGGGGCCCTGAAGCTTTCTTT
>TRBD1|.|TRBJ1-2|TRBV5-6
CASSSGTGSNYGYTF
TGTGCCAGCAGCAGCGGGACAGGTTCTAACTATGGCTACACCTTC
>TRBD1|medium-sized|TRBJ1-1|TRBV14
CASSQGTGTEAFF
TGTGCCAGCAGCCAAGGGACAGGTACTGAAGCTTTCTTT
>.|.|TRBJ2-5|TRBV5-1
CASSLAVGNQETQYF
TGCGCCAGCAGCTTGGCGGTAGGGAACCAAGAGACCCAGTACTTC
>.|once|TRBJ1-3|TRBV5-5
CASSRAGRANSGNTIYF
TGTGCCAGCAGCCGGGCGGGAAGGGCAAACTCTGGAAACACCATATATTTT
>.|.|TRBJ2-6|TRBV27
CAAQSSGANVLTF
TGTGCTGCCCAGAGCTCTGGGGCCAACGTCCTGACTTTC
>TRBD1|.|TRBJ1-3|TRBV6-6
CASSSTGGSGNTIYF
TGTGCCAGCAGCTCGACAGGGGGCTCTGGAAACACCATATATTTT
>TRBD2|.|TRBJ2-7|TRBV27
CASSSHRDYPLYEQYF
TGTGCCAGCAGTTCCCACCGGGACTACCCGCTCTACGAGCAGTACTTC
>.|.|TRBJ1-1|TRBV5-1
CASSLGQNMNTEAFF
TGCGCCAGCAGCTTGGGGCAGAACATGAACACTGAAGCTTTCTTT
>TRBD2|.|TRBJ2-1|TRBV4-1
CASSQLSGSANNEQFF
TGCGCCAGCAGCCAACTTAGCGGGAGTGCTAACAATGAGCAGTTCTTC
>.|.|TRBJ2-1|TRBV7-2
CASSLDTNSYNEQFF
TGTGCCAGCAGCTTAGACACAAACTCCTACAATGAGCAGTTCTTC
>TRBD1|.|TRBJ2-1|TRBV2
CASRDRGFNEQFF
TGTGCCAGCCGGGACAGGGGGTTCAATGAGCAGTTCTTC